A selection of T cell receptor beta chains follows, all from one sample in a study of beta chain features in type 1 diabetes. Profiling relied on immunoSEQ multiplex PCR, and the TCRdb table lists in-frame clones only, not all of them. The top ten clones hold approximately 0.035% of a sample with 390,000 or so clones, about 15% of them seen once. The material sequenced was naive CD4+ T cells from blood. These TCRs come from a man aged 25-45 years in good health. Each CDR3 is given with its conserved first and last residue. A D gene is named only where the DNA matches it firmly. For some rows the clone size is stated as once, few or many, or as a class when expanded; others skip it.

>TRBJ1-1|13|TRBV30|TRBD1|.
TGTGCCTGGAGACAGACAGGGGACGCCGGTGCTTTCTTT
CAWRQTGDAGAFF
>TRBJ1-2|11|TRBV29-1|.|.
TGCAGCGTTATGCCCTTGGATGGCTACACCTTC
CSVMPLDGYTF
>TRBJ2-7|12|TRBV29-1|.|.
TGCAGCGTTGGCGGGGAACTCTACGAGCAGTACTTC
CSVGGELYEQYF
>TRBJ1-2|13|TRBV7-2|.|.
TGTGCCAGCAGCTTGGAAACAGGAAAAGGCTACACCTTC
CASSLETGKGYTF
>TRBJ1-1|13|TRBV9|.|.
TGTGCCAGCAGCAATGACAGAAAGAGTGAAGCTTTCTTT
CASSNDRKSEAFF
>TRBJ2-1|15|TRBV6-5|.|few
TGTGCCAGCAGTCCTCAAAGGGGGTCGCTCGGCGAGCAGTTCTTC
CASSPQRGSLGEQFF
>TRBJ1-4|15|TRBV18|.|.
TGTGCCAGCTCACTTACAGGGCCGGCTAATGAAAAACTGTTTTTT
CASSLTGPANEKLFF
>TRBJ2-5|8|TRBV2|.|.
TGTGCCAGCACCACCAAGTACTTC
CASTTKYF
>TRBJ1-1|14|TRBV30|TRBD1|.
TGTGCCTGGCGCTTGGGACAGAGGAACACTGAAGCTTTCTTT
CAWRLGQRNTEAFF
>TRBJ2-5|14|TRBV15|.|.
TGTGCCACCAGCAGAGATCGGGGTACGGAGACCCAGTACTTC
CATSRDRGTETQYF
>TRBJ1-2|14|TRBV18|TRBD1|.
TGTGCCAGCTCACTCGAAGGGGGCGTCTATGGCTACACCTTC
CASSLEGGVYGYTF
>TRBJ1-1|11|TRBV29-1|TRBD1|.
TGCAGCGTGACCGGGACAGGGGAAGCTTTCTTT
CSVTGTGEAFF
>TRBJ2-7|15|TRBV6-5|.|.
TGTGCCAGCAGTTACTCTGGCAGGGGCGGCTACGAGCAGTACTTC
CASSYSGRGGYEQYF
>TRBJ2-3|13|TRBV7-8|.|.
TGTGCCAGCAGCTCCAGGGTTCGGGTTACGCAGTATTTT
CASSSRVRVTQYF
>TRBJ2-1|14|TRBV7-6|TRBD2|.
TGTGCCAGCAGCTTGACTAGCGGGACCAATGAGCAGTTCTTC
CASSLTSGTNEQFF
>TRBJ2-6|17|TRBV5-4|.|few
TGTGCCAGCAGCCGGGCTGAGCACGGCTCTGGGGCCAACGTCCTGACTTTC
CASSRAEHGSGANVLTF
>TRBJ2-5|13|TRBV29-1|.|.
TGCAGCGTTGAAGCACACAGGGTTGAGACCCAGTACTTC
CSVEAHRVETQYF
>TRBJ2-1|18|TRBV18|TRBD2|few
TGTGCCAGCTCACCAGTCGTTGGCACGGGACTAGAATACAATGAGCAGTTCTTC
CASSPVVGTGLEYNEQFF
>TRBJ2-7|16|TRBV29-1|.|few
TGCAGCGCCTTAGGGACTTCCAGTTCCCTCTCCTACGAGCAGTACTTC
CSALGTSSSLSYEQYF
>TRBJ2-5|14|TRBV7-2|.|.
TGTGCCAGCAGCCGAGGCGGGTGGCAAGAGACCCAGTACTTC
CASSRGGWQETQYF
>TRBJ2-3|12|TRBV29-1|.|.
TGCAGCGCCGGGGGTAAATCAGATACGCAGTATTTT
CSAGGKSDTQYF
>TRBJ2-1|16|TRBV7-2|TRBD2|few
TGTGCCAGCAGCCCAAGGAGGGGACTAAGCCACAATGAGCAGTTCTTC
CASSPRRGLSHNEQFF
>TRBJ2-2|17|TRBV7-9|.|.
TGTGCCAGCAGCGGCCTCGGACTTGTCACGAACACCGGGGAGCTGTTTTTT
CASSGLGLVTNTGELFF
>TRBJ2-3|15|TRBV7-9|.|.
TGTGCCAGCAGCTCCAAGGGGGGGTGGACAGATACGCAGTATTTT
CASSSKGGWTDTQYF
>TRBJ1-1|14|TRBV9|.|few
TGTGCCAGCAGCGTAAAGGGGATTGACACTGAAGCTTTCTTT
CASSVKGIDTEAFF
>TRBJ2-5|17|TRBV5-1|.|few
TGCGCCAGCAGCAGCAGGAAAGCCGGGGTTCGAGCAGAGACCCAGTACTTC
CASSSRKAGVRAETQYF
>TRBJ2-2|14|TRBV10-3|TRBD2|few
TGTGCGGAGGGACTAGCGAAAAACACCGGGGAGCTGTTTTTT
CAEGLAKNTGELFF
>TRBJ2-1|19|TRBV7-9|.|.
TGTGCCAGCAGCTTAAGGGCTAGCGTGGACGGTAGGATTCGTTATGAGCAGTTCTTC
CASSLRASVDGRIRYEQFF